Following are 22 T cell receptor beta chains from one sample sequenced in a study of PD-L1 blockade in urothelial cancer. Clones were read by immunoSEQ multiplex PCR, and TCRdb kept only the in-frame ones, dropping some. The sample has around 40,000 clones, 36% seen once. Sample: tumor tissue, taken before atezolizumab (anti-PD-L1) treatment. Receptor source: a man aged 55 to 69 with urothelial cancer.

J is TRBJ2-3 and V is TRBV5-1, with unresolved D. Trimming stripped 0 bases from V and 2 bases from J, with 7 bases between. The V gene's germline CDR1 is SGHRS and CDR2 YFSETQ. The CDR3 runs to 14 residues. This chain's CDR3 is CASSLASFTDTQYF. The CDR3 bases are TGCGCCAGCAGCTTGGCCAGCTTCACAGATACGCAGTATTTT.

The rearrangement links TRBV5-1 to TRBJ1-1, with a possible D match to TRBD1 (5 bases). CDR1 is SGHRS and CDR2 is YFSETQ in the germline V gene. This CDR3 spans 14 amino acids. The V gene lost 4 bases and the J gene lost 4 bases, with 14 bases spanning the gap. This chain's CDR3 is CASSGQDSRTEAFF. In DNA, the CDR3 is TGCGCCAGCAGCGGACAAGACAGCCGCACTGAAGCTTTCTTT.

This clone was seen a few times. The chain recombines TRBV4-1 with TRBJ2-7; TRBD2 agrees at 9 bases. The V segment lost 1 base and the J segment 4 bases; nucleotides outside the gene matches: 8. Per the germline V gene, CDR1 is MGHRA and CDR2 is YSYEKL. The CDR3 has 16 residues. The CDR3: CASSQGNLAGAYEQYF. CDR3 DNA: TGCGCCAGCAGCCAAGGAAACTTAGCGGGAGCTTACGAGCAGTACTTC.

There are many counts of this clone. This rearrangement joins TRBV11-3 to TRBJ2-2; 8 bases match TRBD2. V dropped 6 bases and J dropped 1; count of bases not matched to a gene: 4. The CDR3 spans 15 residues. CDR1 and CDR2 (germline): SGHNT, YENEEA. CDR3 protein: CASRGTSGNTGELFF. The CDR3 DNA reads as TGTGCCAGCAGGGGTACTAGCGGGAACACCGGGGAGCTGTTTTTT.

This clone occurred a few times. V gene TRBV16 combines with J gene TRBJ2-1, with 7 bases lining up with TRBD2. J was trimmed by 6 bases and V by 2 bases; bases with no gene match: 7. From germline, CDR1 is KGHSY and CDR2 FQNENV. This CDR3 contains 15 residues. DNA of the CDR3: TGTGCCAGCAGCCAAGTTGTGACGGGAGGCAATGAGCAGTTCTTC. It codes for CASSQVVTGGNEQFF.

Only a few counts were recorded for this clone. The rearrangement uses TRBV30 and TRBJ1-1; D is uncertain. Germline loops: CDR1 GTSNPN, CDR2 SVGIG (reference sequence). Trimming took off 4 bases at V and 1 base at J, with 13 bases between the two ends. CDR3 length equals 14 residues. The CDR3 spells CAWNSEQRNTEAFF. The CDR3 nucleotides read TGTGCCTGGAACTCCGAACAGAGGAACACTGAAGCTTTCTTT.

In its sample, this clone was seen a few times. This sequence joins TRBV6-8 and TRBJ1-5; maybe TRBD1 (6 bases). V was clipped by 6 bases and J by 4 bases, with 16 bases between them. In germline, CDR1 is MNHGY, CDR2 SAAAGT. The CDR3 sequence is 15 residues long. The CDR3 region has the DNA TGTGCCAGCAGGCTCAACCTACAGGGAAATCAGCCCCAGCATTTT. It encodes CASRLNLQGNQPQHF.

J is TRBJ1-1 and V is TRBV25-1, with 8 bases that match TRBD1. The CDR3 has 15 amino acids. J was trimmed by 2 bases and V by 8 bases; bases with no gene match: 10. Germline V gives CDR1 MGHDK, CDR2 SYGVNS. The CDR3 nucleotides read TGTGCCAGCTCAGATATCGGACAGGGTAACACTGAAGCTTTCTTT. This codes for CASSDIGQGNTEAFF.

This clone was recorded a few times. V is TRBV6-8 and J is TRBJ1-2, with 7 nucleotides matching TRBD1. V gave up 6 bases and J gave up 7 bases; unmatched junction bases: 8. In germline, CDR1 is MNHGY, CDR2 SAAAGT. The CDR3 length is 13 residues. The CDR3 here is CASRSGQFSGYTF. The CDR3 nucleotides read TGTGCCAGCAGGTCGGGACAGTTCTCTGGCTACACCTTC.

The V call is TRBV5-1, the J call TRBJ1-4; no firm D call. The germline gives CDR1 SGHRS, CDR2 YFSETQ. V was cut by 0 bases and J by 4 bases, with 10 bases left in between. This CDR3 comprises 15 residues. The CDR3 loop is CASSLGNSFNEKLFF. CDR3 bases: TGCGCCAGCAGCTTGGGGAACAGCTTTAATGAAAAACTGTTTTTT.

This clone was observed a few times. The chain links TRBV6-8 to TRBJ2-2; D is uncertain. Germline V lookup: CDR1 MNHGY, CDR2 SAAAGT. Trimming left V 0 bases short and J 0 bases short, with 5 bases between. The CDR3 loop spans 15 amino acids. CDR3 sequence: CASSYSVTNTGELFF. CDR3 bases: TGTGCCAGCAGTTACTCGGTTACGAACACCGGGGAGCTGTTTTTT.

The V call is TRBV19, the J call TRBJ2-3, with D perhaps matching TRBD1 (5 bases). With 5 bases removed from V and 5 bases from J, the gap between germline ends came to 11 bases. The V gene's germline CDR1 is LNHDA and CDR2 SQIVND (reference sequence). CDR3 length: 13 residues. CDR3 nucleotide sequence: TGTGCCAGTAGTGCCCAGACAGTAGATACGCAGTATTTT. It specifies CASSAQTVDTQYF.

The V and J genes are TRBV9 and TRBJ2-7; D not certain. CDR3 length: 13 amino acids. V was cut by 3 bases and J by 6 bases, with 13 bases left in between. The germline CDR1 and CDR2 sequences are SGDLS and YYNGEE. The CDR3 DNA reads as TGTGCCAGCAGCGAAACGACGGGTGGCGAGCAGTACTTC. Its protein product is CASSETTGGEQYF.

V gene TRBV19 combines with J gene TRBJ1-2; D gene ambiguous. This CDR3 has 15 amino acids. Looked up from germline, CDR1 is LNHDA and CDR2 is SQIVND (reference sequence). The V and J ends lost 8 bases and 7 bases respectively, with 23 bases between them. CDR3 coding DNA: TGTGCCAGTGGCCTAGTCGGAGAACAGATAGGTGGCTACACCTTC. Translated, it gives CASGLVGEQIGGYTF.

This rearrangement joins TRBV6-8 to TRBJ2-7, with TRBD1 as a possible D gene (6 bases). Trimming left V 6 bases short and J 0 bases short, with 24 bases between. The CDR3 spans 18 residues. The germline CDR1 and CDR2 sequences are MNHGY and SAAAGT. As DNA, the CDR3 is TGTGCCAGCAGCATTAATCCGTTGACAGGATCCCTCTCCTACGAGCAGTACTTC. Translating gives CASSINPLTGSLSYEQYF.

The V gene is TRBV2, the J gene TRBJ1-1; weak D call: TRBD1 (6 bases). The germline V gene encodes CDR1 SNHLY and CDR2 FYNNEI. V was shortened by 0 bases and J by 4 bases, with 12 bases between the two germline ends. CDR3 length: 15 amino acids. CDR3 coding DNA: TGTGCCAGCAGTGAAGCTGATGGGGGGGCCACTGAAGCTTTCTTT. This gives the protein CASSEADGGATEAFF.

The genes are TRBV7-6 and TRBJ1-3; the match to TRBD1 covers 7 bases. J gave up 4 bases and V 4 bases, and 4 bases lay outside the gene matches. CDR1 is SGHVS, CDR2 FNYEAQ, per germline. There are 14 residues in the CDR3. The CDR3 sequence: CASSYRGRGNTIYF. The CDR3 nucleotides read TGTGCCAGCAGCTACAGGGGCCGCGGAAACACCATATATTTT.

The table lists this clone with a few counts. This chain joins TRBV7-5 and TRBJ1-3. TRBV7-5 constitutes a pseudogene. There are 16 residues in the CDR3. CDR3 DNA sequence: TGTGCCAGCAGCCCTGTCGGGGCCTTATCTGGAAACACCATATATTTT. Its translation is CASSPVGALSGNTIYF.

CDR3 sequence reads: CASSLAFSSGNTIYF. In nucleotides, the CDR3 is TGCGCCAGCAGCTTGGCTTTCAGTAGCGGAAACACCATATATTTT. V and J are TRBV5-1 and TRBJ1-3; D remains unclear. The CDR3 totals 15 residues. V was shortened by 0 bases and J by 4 bases, with 11 bases between the two germline ends. Germline V gene sequence: CDR1 SGHRS, CDR2 YFSETQ.

The CDR3 nucleotides read TGTGCCAGTACCACCGGACAGTTCATCGGCAATCAGCCCCAGCATTTT. Translation gives CASTTGQFIGNQPQHF. The chain couples TRBV19 to TRBJ1-5; tentatively, D is TRBD1 (6 bases). Germline V gene sequence: CDR1 LNHDA, CDR2 SQIVND (reference sequence). CDR3 length: 16 amino acids. The V end was cut by 7 bases, the J end by 2 bases, with 18 bases between.

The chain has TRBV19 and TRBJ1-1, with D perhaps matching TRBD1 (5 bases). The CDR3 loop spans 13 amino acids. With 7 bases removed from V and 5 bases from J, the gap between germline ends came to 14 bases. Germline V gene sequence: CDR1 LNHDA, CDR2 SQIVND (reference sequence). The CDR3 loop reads CASTAWGGTEAFF. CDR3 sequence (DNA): TGTGCCAGTACCGCCTGGGGGGGAACTGAAGCTTTCTTT.

The CDR3 nucleotides are TGTGCCAGTAGTCTGGGTCTCGTTAACACTGAAGCTTTCTTT. It specifies CASSLGLVNTEAFF. The chain combines TRBV19 with TRBJ1-1; D not resolved. Germline CDR1 LNHDA, CDR2 SQIVND (reference sequence). Trimming stripped 5 bases from V and 2 bases from J, with 12 bases between. CDR3 length: 14 amino acids.